The 27 T cell receptor beta chains listed next were all sequenced from one sample in a study of shared clonotypes between healthy human individuals. Measured with immunoSEQ multiplex PCR; TCRdb has only the in-frame clones, and not every one. Altogether approximately 1,000,000 clones are present, roughly 74% being singletons, with the ten largest covering about 0.52%. Material for sequencing was memory CD4+ T cells from PBMCs. Stated subset: CD45RA-negative fraction. The source of these receptors is a man between 18 and 35 years old in good health. Some clones in this sample may be carry-over from other donors' samples.

The chain has TRBV7-2 and TRBJ2-2, with a possible D match to TRBD1 (5 bases). CDR3 length: 14 residues. The ends were cut back, 6 bases at V and 5 bases at J, with 13 bases in the middle. Per germline, CDR1 SGHTA and CDR2 FQGNSA. The CDR3 DNA follows: TGTGCCAGCAGATTAATCAGGGAAACCGGGGAGCTGTTTTTT. It encodes CASRLIRETGELFF. The complete variable domain, with remaining parts taken from reference TRBV7-2 and TRBJ2-2, reads GAGVSQSPSNKVTEKGKDVELRCDPISGHTALYWYRQSLGQGLEFLIYFQGNSAPDKSGLPSDRFSAERTGGSVSTLTIQRTQQEDSAVYLCASRLIRETGELFFGEGSRLTVL.

The chain joins TRBV7-9 to TRBJ2-5; maybe TRBD2 (7 bases). The germline V and J ends were trimmed by 2 bases and 11 bases, with 18 bases remaining between them. CDR1 is SEHNR, CDR2 FQNEAQ, per germline (reference sequence). The CDR3 length is 14 residues. CDR3 nucleotide sequence: TGTGCCAGCAGCTTATTTGCAGGGGAGGGGGAGCAGTACTTC. Translated, it gives CASSLFAGEGEQYF. The variable domain in full, with the rest retrieved from reference TRBV7-9 and TRBJ2-5, is DTGVSQNPRHKITKRGQNVTFRCDPISEHNRLYWYRQTLGQGPEFLTYFQNEAQLEKSRLLSDRFSAERPKGSFSTLEIQRTEQGDSAMYLCASSLFAGEGEQYFGPGTRLLVL.

Of note for this clone: A read error is possible here, since a much larger clone lies one base away. The CDR3 nucleotides read TGTGCCAGCAACAGGAACACTGAAGCTTTCTTT. It specifies CASNRNTEAFF. The chain recombines TRBV21-1 with TRBJ1-1; whether TRBD1, the table's D call, matches the DNA was not checked. TRBV21-1 is tagged as a pseudogene. This CDR3 region has 11 residues.

This clone was seen just once. The chain links TRBV14 to TRBJ2-5, with 10 bases identical to TRBD2. From germline, CDR1 is SGHDN and CDR2 FVKESK. The CDR3 has 16 amino acids. Losses at the gene ends were 2 bases for V and 5 bases for J; bases not matched to a gene: 8. The CDR3 DNA reads as TGTGCCAGCAGCCAACTAGCGGGAGAGGTTGCGGAGACCCAGTACTTC. This translates into CASSQLAGEVAETQYF.

V and J are TRBV19 and TRBJ2-3; D is possibly TRBD1 (5 bases). Germline V gene sequence: CDR1 LNHDA, CDR2 SQIVND (reference sequence). This CDR3 has 16 residues. V lost 1 base and J lost 5, with 16 bases in between. CDR3 coding DNA: TGTGCCAGTAGTATAGGCCAAGGGGTGCAAGAAGATACGCAGTATTTT. Encoded protein: CASSIGQGVQEDTQYF. Complete variable domain (other parts from reference TRBV19 and TRBJ2-3): DGGITQSPKYLFRKEGQNVTLSCEQNLNHDAMYWYRQDPGQGLRLIYYSQIVNDFQKGDIAEGYSVSREKKESFPLTVTSAQKNPTAFYLCASSIGQGVQEDTQYFGPGTRLTVL.

Comments on this clone: The same CDR3 also results from other DNA sequences found in this sample. The V call is TRBV5-6, the J call TRBJ2-3, with D possibly being TRBD1 or TRBD2 (5 bases each). Germline V lookup: CDR1 SGHDT, CDR2 YYEEEE. Between the trimmed V and J ends, which lost 3 bases and 2 bases, there was a span of 7 bases. This CDR3 is 13 amino acids long. CDR3 residues: CASSWGSTDTQYF. The CDR3 region has the DNA TGTGCCAGCAGCTGGGGGTCCACAGATACGCAGTATTTT.

The chain joins TRBV19 to TRBJ1-1; 12 bases map to TRBD1. The V gene's germline CDR1 is LNHDA and CDR2 SQIVND (reference sequence). The CDR3 consists of 15 residues. Trimming at V came to 7 bases and at J to 11 bases, leaving 14 bases not matched to a gene. CDR3 coding DNA: TGTGCCAGTACCCCGGGACAGGGGGCCGTAAGGGGGGCTTTCTTT. Translating it yields CASTPGQGAVRGAFF.

V usage is TRBV28 and J usage is TRBJ2-5; maybe TRBD1 (6 bases). The CDR3 is 14 residues long. Germline-derived CDR1 and CDR2 are MDHEN and SYDVKM. The germline V and J ends were trimmed by 6 bases and 3 bases, with 14 bases remaining between them. CDR3 in amino acids: CASSQRTVKETQYF. The CDR3 nucleotides are TGTGCCAGCAGCCAGCGGACAGTTAAAGAGACCCAGTACTTC.

This clone appeared a single time. V usage is TRBV20-1 and J usage is TRBJ1-2; D remains ambiguous. Trimming took off 0 bases at V and 8 bases at J, with 7 bases between the two ends. The germline gives CDR1 DFQATT, CDR2 SNEGSKA (reference sequence). CDR3 length: 11 amino acids. The CDR3 protein is CSAREIQGYTF. As DNA, the CDR3 is TGCAGTGCTAGAGAGATTCAGGGCTACACCTTC.

This chain connects TRBV7-2 to TRBJ2-3; TRBD1 or TRBD2 may be the D gene (5 bases each). The CDR3 is made up of 15 amino acids. CDR1 is SGHTA, CDR2 FQGNSA, per germline. V was shortened by 5 bases and J by 4 bases, with 16 bases between the two germline ends. CDR3 in amino acids: CASSPSGTRADTQYF. CDR3 bases: TGTGCCAGCAGCCCCTCCGGGACCCGGGCAGATACGCAGTATTTT.

The genes are TRBV7-2 and TRBJ1-1, with 9 nucleotides matching TRBD1. After removal of 5 bases from V and 13 bases from J, the junction contained 14 bases not matched to a gene. Per the germline V gene, CDR1 is SGHTA and CDR2 is FQGNSA. The CDR3 is 14 residues long. CDR3 amino acids: CASSLNGGTGIDFF. CDR3 coding DNA: TGTGCCAGCAGCCTCAATGGTGGGACAGGGATCGATTTCTTT.

This clone was detected a few times. The genes are TRBV7-2 and TRBJ1-2; no definite D call. The CDR3 extends over 13 amino acids. Germline V gives CDR1 SGHTA, CDR2 FQGNSA. The V and J ends lost 5 bases and 6 bases respectively, with 13 bases between them. CDR3 residues: CASSGEWADGYTF. DNA for the CDR3: TGTGCCAGCAGCGGGGAGTGGGCGGATGGCTACACCTTC. The variable domain in full, completed from reference TRBV7-2 and TRBJ1-2, reads GAGVSQSPSNKVTEKGKDVELRCDPISGHTALYWYRQSLGQGLEFLIYFQGNSAPDKSGLPSDRFSAERTGGSVSTLTIQRTQQEDSAVYLCASSGEWADGYTFGSGTRLTVV.

This sequence joins TRBV19 and TRBJ2-7; 7 bases are a match to TRBD2. J was trimmed by 3 bases and V by 5 bases; bases with no gene match: 13. From germline, CDR1 is LNHDA and CDR2 SQIVND (reference sequence). CDR3 size: 16 residues. CDR3 bases: TGTGCCAGTAGTCCGAGCGGGCTAGCGGATAACTACGAGCAGTACTTC. Translated: CASSPSGLADNYEQYF.

The chain combines TRBV7-9 with TRBJ2-2, with D possibly matching TRBD2 (5 bases). This CDR3 has 17 residues. Per the germline V gene, CDR1 is SEHNR and CDR2 is FQNEAQ (reference sequence). With 0 bases removed from V and 15 bases from J, the gap between germline ends came to 26 bases. CDR3 coding DNA: TGTGCCAGCAGCTTAGCGGGTGGGAGAAGTCCACCGGGATTAGTGTTTTTT. It specifies CASSLAGGRSPPGLVFF.

Here the CDR3 DNA reads TGTGCCAGCAGTTTTATAGGGAAGATATCCTACGAGCAGTACTTC. Translation gives CASSFIGKISYEQYF. This rearrangement joins TRBV28 to TRBJ2-7; D unresolved. This CDR3 is built from 15 residues. Trimming cost V 3 bases and J 1 base, with 13 bases left between them. Germline values: CDR1 MDHEN, CDR2 SYDVKM.

This chain's CDR3 is CASSGRGGKYF. In DNA, the CDR3 is TGCGCCAGCAGCGGAAGGGGAGGCAAGTACTTC. The chain carries TRBV5-1 and TRBJ2-7, with D possibly being TRBD2 (6 bases). Germline CDR1 SGHRS, CDR2 YFSETQ. The CDR3 runs 11 residues. Trimming removed 4 bases from V and 11 bases from J, with 13 bases in between.

Regarding this clone: Distinct nucleotide sequences in the sample also encode this CDR3. The chain joins TRBV28 to TRBJ2-7; D ambiguous. The CDR3 length is 13 residues. The germline V and J ends were trimmed by 6 bases and 3 bases, with 12 bases remaining between them. In germline, CDR1 is MDHEN, CDR2 SYDVKM. For the CDR3, the DNA is TGTGCCAGCAGCCTATGGGGTTACTACGAGCAGTACTTC. It specifies CASSLWGYYEQYF.

In this sample, this clone turned up many times. V is TRBV29-1 and J is TRBJ1-1; 7 nucleotides agree with TRBD1. The CDR3 totals 12 residues. The junction had 4 bases not matched to a gene; V was cut back by 3 bases and J by 6 bases. Germline assignment: CDR1 SQVTM and CDR2 ANQGSEA. The CDR3 here is CSVDTGEAEAFF. The CDR3 DNA sequence: TGCAGCGTTGATACAGGGGAGGCTGAAGCTTTCTTT.

On this clone itself: Different DNA sequences within this sample yield the same CDR3. V gene TRBV18 combines with J gene TRBJ2-1; TRBD2 matches at 15 bases. Germline CDR1 reads KGHSH; CDR2 reads LQKENI. This CDR3 spans 15 amino acids. V lost 3 bases to trimming and J lost 7 bases; unmatched junction nucleotides: 1. DNA of the CDR3: TGTGCCAGCTCACCGGGGACTAGCGGGAGGAATGAGCAGTTCTTC. Its translation is CASSPGTSGRNEQFF.

About this clone itself: Distinct nucleotide sequences in the sample also encode this CDR3. The rearrangement links TRBV4-2 to TRBJ2-3; tentatively, D is TRBD2 (5 bases). V gave up 1 base and J gave up 3 bases, with 8 bases separating them. CDR3 length: 14 residues. Looked up from germline, CDR1 is LGHNA and CDR2 is YNFKEQ. Here the CDR3 DNA reads TGTGCCAGCAGCCAAGGGGCGGGTACAGATACGCAGTATTTT. Translation gives CASSQGAGTDTQYF.

DNA of the CDR3: TGTGCCAGCAGTACCGACAGGGGGCCCACTGAAGCTTTCTTT. Protein product: CASSTDRGPTEAFF. The V gene is TRBV28, the J gene TRBJ1-1; TRBD1 aligns across 10 bases. V lost 5 bases to trimming and J lost 4 bases; unmatched junction nucleotides: 4. CDR1 is MDHEN and CDR2 is SYDVKM in the germline V gene. The CDR3 contains 14 residues.

This chain joins TRBV4-3 and TRBJ2-1; 12 bases fit TRBD1. CDR1 LGHNA and CDR2 YSLEER come from the germline V gene. V lost 4 bases, J lost 8 bases, and 3 bases stayed unmatched. CDR3 size: 14 residues. The CDR3 DNA follows: TGCGCCAGCAGCCGGGACAGGGGGCTGGATGAGCAGTTCTTC. Translation gives CASSRDRGLDEQFF.

V is TRBV7-3 and J is TRBJ2-4; tentatively, D is TRBD1 (6 bases). The CDR3 runs 13 residues. V was trimmed by 5 bases and J by 4 bases, leaving 9 bases between them. Per germline, CDR1 SGHTA and CDR2 FQGTGA. The CDR3 is CASSLDRKNIQYF. CDR3 DNA sequence: TGTGCCAGCAGCCTTGACAGGAAAAACATTCAGTACTTC.

V gene TRBV5-4 combines with J gene TRBJ1-2; 7 bases map to TRBD1. The CDR3 consists of 14 residues. The junction had 4 bases not matched to a gene; V was cut back by 3 bases and J by 2 bases. Germline CDR1 SGHNT, CDR2 YYREEE (reference sequence). The CDR3 protein is CASSSTGANYGYTF. CDR3 in DNA: TGTGCCAGCAGCTCCACAGGGGCCAACTATGGCTACACCTTC.

The chain is built from TRBV29-1 and TRBJ2-7, with 9 bases aligning to TRBD1. V lost 5 bases and J lost 2; bases outside the gene matches: 7. The CDR3 covers 14 residues. Per germline, CDR1 SQVTM and CDR2 ANQGSEA. The CDR3 region is CSVLGQGRTYEQYF. DNA for the CDR3: TGCAGCGTTCTGGGACAGGGACGTACCTACGAGCAGTACTTC.

The V and J genes are TRBV28 and TRBJ2-7; TRBD1 is a possible D gene (5 bases). The CDR3 is made up of 16 amino acids. The germline CDR1 and CDR2 sequences are MDHEN and SYDVKM. Trimming took off 5 bases at V and 5 bases at J, with 22 bases between the two ends. The CDR3 bases are TGTGCCAGCAGTCCCCCCTGGCAGGGAAGTCTACACGAGCAGTACTTC. Translation gives CASSPPWQGSLHEQYF.

The rearrangement joins TRBV19 to TRBJ1-5; TRBD1 aligns across 10 bases. V was clipped by 4 bases and J by 0 bases; unmatched bases: 9. The CDR3 sequence is 18 residues long. Germline V gene sequence: CDR1 LNHDA, CDR2 SQIVND (reference sequence). CDR3 bases: TGTGCCAGTAGTACCCGGGACAGGGGCGCCTATAGCAATCAGCCCCAGCATTTT. Amino acids: CASSTRDRGAYSNQPQHF.